This TCR beta chain emerged from a study of Ad26.COV2.S vaccination and SARS-CoV-2 variants. Study as a whole: The trial was COV1001 and the donor's arm was Ad26.COV2.S.

This clone was recorded once. The table came from immunoSEQ multiplex PCR; TCRdb's copy has only in-frame clones and leaves some out. The sample lists hundreds of thousands of clones, about nine tenths occurring once. This sample's treatment: roughly 18 received Ad26.COV2.S at low or high dose, single or two shots; several received placebo; per-sample allocation not given. Vaccine and placebo recipients were sampled on day 63 after the first injection. This sequence originates from a person between 18 and 60 years old who received the Ad26.COV2.S COVID-19 vaccine or a placebo. The specimen comprised peripheral blood, sampled in a trial of Ad26.COV2.S vaccine versus placebo.

Here the CDR3 DNA reads TGTGCCAGCAGTGAGAGCCAACTGAACACTGAAGCTTTCTTT. Amino acids: CASSESQLNTEAFF. This chain connects TRBV25-1 to TRBJ1-1; no reliable D call. This CDR3 has 14 residues. With 3 bases removed from V and 0 bases from J, the gap between germline ends came to 8 bases. The germline CDR1 and CDR2 sequences are MGHDK and SYGVNS.